Listed below are T cell receptor beta chains from one sample, sequenced in a study of CD8 T cells in ankylosing spondylitis. TCRdb ran MiXCR on the 5' RACE reads and lists one entry per CDR3 protein. The data contain about 340,000 distinct CDR3 sequences, roughly 14% of them singletons. The sequencing input was blood, either unsorted or a sorted T cell fraction (not recorded which). These TCRs come from a male donor with ankylosing spondylitis or in good health (not recorded which). CDR3s include the opening cysteine and the closing phenylalanine or tryptophan. The D gene is left open where the match is weak. Some rows have no size entry. The others give once, few or many, or a class for an expanded clone.

v_gene: TRBV7-2; j_gene: TRBJ1-2; abundance: -; d_gene: -; CDR3nt: TGTGCCAGCAGCTTAGTGACCGCGAGGGGTGGCAATGGCTACACCTTC; CDR3aa: CASSLVTARGGNGYTF
v_gene: TRBV5-1; j_gene: TRBJ2-1; abundance: few; d_gene: -; CDR3nt: TGCGCCAGCAGCTTGGGACACGATTACAATGAGCAGTTCTTC; CDR3aa: CASSLGHDYNEQFF
v_gene: TRBV3-1; j_gene: TRBJ2-7; abundance: few; d_gene: -; CDR3nt: TGTGCCAGCAGCCAAGGTAGGCTAGCCGTCTTGAACTTC; CDR3aa: CASSQGRLAVLNF
v_gene: TRBV12-3/TRBV12-4; j_gene: TRBJ2-5; abundance: few; d_gene: -; CDR3nt: TGTGCCAGCAGTTTAATTCAGACCCAGTACTTC; CDR3aa: CASSLIQTQYF
v_gene: TRBV12-5; j_gene: TRBJ1-2; abundance: few; d_gene: -; CDR3nt: TGTGCTAGTGGTTGGGACATAGATAACTATGGCTACACCTTC; CDR3aa: CASGWDIDNYGYTF
v_gene: TRBV3-1; j_gene: TRBJ2-7; abundance: few; d_gene: -; CDR3nt: TGTGCCAGCAGCCAAGGGGGACACGAGCAGTACTTC; CDR3aa: CASSQGGHEQYF
v_gene: TRBV25-1; j_gene: TRBJ2-2; abundance: few; d_gene: TRBD1; CDR3nt: TGTGCCAGCAGTGAATACGGGACAGGGGCCGGGGAGCTGTTTTTT; CDR3aa: CASSEYGTGAGELFF
v_gene: TRBV7-8; j_gene: TRBJ2-7; abundance: few; d_gene: TRBD1; CDR3nt: TGTGCCAGCAGCTTAGTCCAGGGGGCCACCTACGAGCAGTACTTC; CDR3aa: CASSLVQGATYEQYF
v_gene: TRBV5-6; j_gene: TRBJ1-2; abundance: -; d_gene: -; CDR3nt: TGTGCCAGCAGCCCGGTAGAGGGGAACTATGGCTACACCTTC; CDR3aa: CASSPVEGNYGYTF
v_gene: TRBV6-5; j_gene: TRBJ2-3; abundance: -; d_gene: TRBD2; CDR3nt: TGTGCCAGCAGTTCGGGACTAGCGGGACCCACAGATACGCAGTATTTT; CDR3aa: CASSSGLAGPTDTQYF
v_gene: TRBV6-1; j_gene: TRBJ2-3; abundance: few; d_gene: TRBD1; CDR3nt: TGTGCCAGCACCACCGGGACAGGGAAAAGCGATACGCAGTATTTT; CDR3aa: CASTTGTGKSDTQYF
v_gene: TRBV6-5; j_gene: TRBJ1-2; abundance: few; d_gene: -; CDR3nt: TGTGCCAGCTCAGGGCACTATGGCTACACCTTC; CDR3aa: CASSGHYGYTF
v_gene: TRBV29-1; j_gene: TRBJ1-1; abundance: -; d_gene: TRBD1; CDR3nt: TGCAGCTCGAGACAGGGCCAAACTGAAGCTTTCTTT; CDR3aa: CSSRQGQTEAFF
v_gene: TRBV12-3/TRBV12-4; j_gene: TRBJ2-3; abundance: -; d_gene: -; CDR3nt: TGTGCCAGCAGTTTAATGTCGGGCTTTAGCACAGATACGCAGTATTTT; CDR3aa: CASSLMSGFSTDTQYF
v_gene: TRBV4-2; j_gene: TRBJ2-3; abundance: few; d_gene: TRBD2; CDR3nt: TGTGCCAGCAGCCAAGATCATGGCGGGGGGGCCTTTGGCACAGATACGCAGTATTTT; CDR3aa: CASSQDHGGGAFGTDTQYF
v_gene: TRBV4-1; j_gene: TRBJ1-3; abundance: few; d_gene: -; CDR3nt: TGCGCCAGCAGCCAAGGCGAGGGCGCGGGGGGAAACACCATATATTTT; CDR3aa: CASSQGEGAGGNTIYF
v_gene: TRBV11-2; j_gene: TRBJ1-1; abundance: few; d_gene: TRBD1; CDR3nt: TGTGCCAGCAGGGGACAGGGGTGGAGGACTGAAGCTTTCTTT; CDR3aa: CASRGQGWRTEAFF
v_gene: TRBV6-5; j_gene: TRBJ1-2; abundance: many; d_gene: -; CDR3nt: TGTGCCAGCAGTTACCGTGGTTTGGTCTACACCTTC; CDR3aa: CASSYRGLVYTF
v_gene: TRBV29-1; j_gene: TRBJ2-1; abundance: -; d_gene: TRBD2; CDR3nt: TGCAGCGTTGGGTTGGGACTAGCACAAGAGCAGTTCTTC; CDR3aa: CSVGLGLAQEQFF
v_gene: TRBV10-3; j_gene: TRBJ1-6; abundance: -; d_gene: -; CDR3nt: TGTGCCATCAGTGAGTCGTTGGGGGAATCACCCCTCCACTTT; CDR3aa: CAISESLGESPLHF
v_gene: TRBV11-2; j_gene: TRBJ2-1; abundance: few; d_gene: -; CDR3nt: TGTGCCAGCAGCGCAGAGATTGAGCAGTTCTTC; CDR3aa: CASSAEIEQFF
v_gene: TRBV20-1; j_gene: TRBJ1-1; abundance: -; d_gene: -; CDR3nt: TGCAGTACTTGGATGTTGGACACTGAAGCTTTCTTT; CDR3aa: CSTWMLDTEAFF
v_gene: TRBV27; j_gene: TRBJ2-7; abundance: few; d_gene: TRBD1; CDR3nt: TGTGCCAGCAGTTTTGGACAGGGGGAAACCGAGCAGTACTTC; CDR3aa: CASSFGQGETEQYF
v_gene: TRBV19; j_gene: TRBJ1-1; abundance: -; d_gene: -; CDR3nt: TGTGCCAGTAGTGAACAGGGAGAAACTGAAGCTTTCTTT; CDR3aa: CASSEQGETEAFF
v_gene: TRBV20-1; j_gene: TRBJ2-7; abundance: -; d_gene: TRBD2; CDR3nt: TGCAGTGCTAGAGAGGCTAGCGGGGACTACGAGCAGTACTTC; CDR3aa: CSAREASGDYEQYF
v_gene: TRBV6-1; j_gene: TRBJ1-1; abundance: many; d_gene: -; CDR3nt: TGTGCCAGCGGGGCATCAGCGGACACTGAAGCTTTCTTT; CDR3aa: CASGASADTEAFF
v_gene: TRBV5-5; j_gene: TRBJ1-2; abundance: many; d_gene: -; CDR3nt: TGTGCCAGCGGGGGGCAAAATGGCTACACCTTC; CDR3aa: CASGGQNGYTF
v_gene: TRBV5-6; j_gene: TRBJ2-7; abundance: -; d_gene: TRBD1; CDR3nt: TGTGCCAGCAGCTTCTATTCCGGGACAGGGATATACGAGCAGTACTTC; CDR3aa: CASSFYSGTGIYEQYF
v_gene: TRBV12-3/TRBV12-4; j_gene: TRBJ2-7; abundance: -; d_gene: -; CDR3nt: TGTGCCAGCAGTTTATTGGTCCCCCCCGGGAGCGAGCAGTACTTC; CDR3aa: CASSLLVPPGSEQYF
v_gene: TRBV3-1; j_gene: TRBJ2-1; abundance: -; d_gene: -; CDR3nt: TGTGCCTTCAGTCTCTCCTTTGCGGTAAGCTCCTACAATGAGCAGTTCTTC; CDR3aa: CAFSLSFAVSSYNEQFF
v_gene: TRBV30; j_gene: TRBJ2-7; abundance: -; d_gene: -; CDR3nt: TGTGCCTGGAGTACGGTCTACGAGCAGTACTTC; CDR3aa: CAWSTVYEQYF
v_gene: TRBV6-4; j_gene: TRBJ2-2; abundance: few; d_gene: TRBD1; CDR3nt: TGTGCCAGCACAAGAACAGGGGGCACCGGGGAGCTGTTTTTT; CDR3aa: CASTRTGGTGELFF
v_gene: TRBV25-1; j_gene: TRBJ2-1; abundance: -; d_gene: TRBD1; CDR3nt: TGTGCCACTACAGGGGGAAAAGGCAGTGAGCAGTTCTTC; CDR3aa: CATTGGKGSEQFF
v_gene: TRBV6-1; j_gene: TRBJ1-2; abundance: -; d_gene: -; CDR3nt: TGTGCCAGCACCGCACCCGGGGGGTTGGGCTACACCTTC; CDR3aa: CASTAPGGLGYTF
v_gene: TRBV20-1; j_gene: TRBJ2-1; abundance: -; d_gene: -; CDR3nt: TGCAGTGCTAGATACTCGACCTACAATGAGCAGTTCTTC; CDR3aa: CSARYSTYNEQFF
v_gene: TRBV12-3/TRBV12-4; j_gene: TRBJ1-2; abundance: many; d_gene: -; CDR3nt: TGTGCCAGCAGTTTTGGAGACAACTATGGCTACACCTTC; CDR3aa: CASSFGDNYGYTF
v_gene: TRBV5-1; j_gene: TRBJ1-2; abundance: few; d_gene: TRBD1; CDR3nt: TGCGCCAGCAGCCCTATTGGGGACAGGGTAGGCTACACCTTC; CDR3aa: CASSPIGDRVGYTF
v_gene: TRBV7-2; j_gene: TRBJ2-5; abundance: -; d_gene: -; CDR3nt: TGTGCCAGCAGCAGAGGGGTCCCACAAGAGACCCAGTACTTC; CDR3aa: CASSRGVPQETQYF
v_gene: TRBV3-1; j_gene: TRBJ1-6; abundance: -; d_gene: -; CDR3nt: TGTGCCAGCAGCCAAGGTCAGTTTTCTTCACCCCTCCACTTT; CDR3aa: CASSQGQFSSPLHF
v_gene: TRBV2; j_gene: TRBJ2-7; abundance: few; d_gene: TRBD2; CDR3nt: TGTGCCAGCAGTCTCAGCGGGAGGTTCTCCTACGAGCAGTACTTC; CDR3aa: CASSLSGRFSYEQYF
v_gene: TRBV12-3/TRBV12-4; j_gene: TRBJ2-3; abundance: -; d_gene: TRBD2; CDR3nt: TGTGCCAGCCGCGGACTAGCGGGGGCTATCACAGATACGCAGTATTTT; CDR3aa: CASRGLAGAITDTQYF
v_gene: TRBV6-5; j_gene: TRBJ1-5; abundance: -; d_gene: TRBD1; CDR3nt: TGTGCCAGCAGTTACTCAGGGGACAGGGTTCCCCAGCATTTT; CDR3aa: CASSYSGDRVPQHF
v_gene: TRBV7-9; j_gene: TRBJ1-1; abundance: -; d_gene: -; CDR3nt: TGTGCCAGCAGCTTGGGGATTGAAGCTTTCTTT; CDR3aa: CASSLGIEAFF
v_gene: TRBV2; j_gene: TRBJ2-7; abundance: -; d_gene: -; CDR3nt: TGTGCCAGCAGTGACGGCAGTCCCTACGAGCAGTACTTC; CDR3aa: CASSDGSPYEQYF
v_gene: TRBV5-1; j_gene: TRBJ1-2; abundance: few; d_gene: -; CDR3nt: TGCGCCAGCAGCTCAGGGGCGGGCTACACCTTC; CDR3aa: CASSSGAGYTF
v_gene: TRBV15; j_gene: TRBJ2-2; abundance: -; d_gene: TRBD2; CDR3nt: TGTGCCACCAGCAGAGAGGGAGCGGGGCCGAACACCGGGGAGCTGTTTTTT; CDR3aa: CATSREGAGPNTGELFF
v_gene: TRBV5-1; j_gene: TRBJ2-3; abundance: -; d_gene: -; CDR3nt: TGCGCCAGCAGCTTGTCTGGCAGGGGCACAGATACGCAGTATTTT; CDR3aa: CASSLSGRGTDTQYF
v_gene: TRBV4-1; j_gene: TRBJ1-4; abundance: -; d_gene: TRBD1; CDR3nt: TGCGCCAGCAGCCCGGGGACAGCTACTAATGAAAAACTGTTTTTT; CDR3aa: CASSPGTATNEKLFF
v_gene: TRBV3-1; j_gene: TRBJ2-1; abundance: -; d_gene: TRBD2; CDR3nt: TGTGCCAGCCGAGGGCTAGCGGACTACAATGAGCAGTTCTTC; CDR3aa: CASRGLADYNEQFF
v_gene: TRBV6-1; j_gene: TRBJ1-6; abundance: -; d_gene: -; CDR3nt: TGTGCCAGCAGGGATGGACGGAAGAATTCACCCCTCCACTTT; CDR3aa: CASRDGRKNSPLHF
v_gene: TRBV30; j_gene: TRBJ2-3; abundance: few; d_gene: -; CDR3nt: TGTGCCTGGACTTTTAAATCTAGCACAGATACGCAGTATTTT; CDR3aa: CAWTFKSSTDTQYF
v_gene: TRBV3-1; j_gene: TRBJ2-1; abundance: few; d_gene: TRBD2; CDR3nt: TGTGCCAGCAGCCAGGCCCGGACTAGCGGGAGCGATGAGCAGTTCTTC; CDR3aa: CASSQARTSGSDEQFF
v_gene: TRBV20-1; j_gene: TRBJ2-1; abundance: few; d_gene: TRBD2; CDR3nt: TGCAGTGCTTCGGGACTAGCGGGTAGAGACAATGAGCAGTTCTTC; CDR3aa: CSASGLAGRDNEQFF
v_gene: TRBV20-1; j_gene: TRBJ2-1; abundance: -; d_gene: TRBD2; CDR3nt: TGCAGTGCCATTCGACTAGCGAACAATGAGCAGTTCTTC; CDR3aa: CSAIRLANNEQFF